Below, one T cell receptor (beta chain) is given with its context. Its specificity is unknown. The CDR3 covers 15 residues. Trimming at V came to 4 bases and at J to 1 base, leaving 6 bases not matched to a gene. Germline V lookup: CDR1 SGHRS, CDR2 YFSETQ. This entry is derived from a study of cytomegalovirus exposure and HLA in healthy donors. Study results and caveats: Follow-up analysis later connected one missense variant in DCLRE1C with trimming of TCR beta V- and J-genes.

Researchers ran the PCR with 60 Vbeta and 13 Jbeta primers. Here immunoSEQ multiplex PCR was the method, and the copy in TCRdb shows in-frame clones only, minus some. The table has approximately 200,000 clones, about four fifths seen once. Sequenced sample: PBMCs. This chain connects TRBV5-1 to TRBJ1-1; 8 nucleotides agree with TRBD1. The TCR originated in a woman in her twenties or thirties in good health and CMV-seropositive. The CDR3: CASSPSGGGNTEAFF. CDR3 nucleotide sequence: TGCGCCAGCAGCCCTTCAGGGGGCGGGAACACTGAAGCTTTCTTT. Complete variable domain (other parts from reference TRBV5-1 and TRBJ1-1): KAGVTQTPRYLIKTRGQQVTLSCSPISGHRSVSWYQQTPGQGLQFLFEYFSETQRNKGNFPGRFSGRQFSNSRSEMNVSTLELGDSALYLCASSPSGGGNTEAFFGQGTRLTVV.